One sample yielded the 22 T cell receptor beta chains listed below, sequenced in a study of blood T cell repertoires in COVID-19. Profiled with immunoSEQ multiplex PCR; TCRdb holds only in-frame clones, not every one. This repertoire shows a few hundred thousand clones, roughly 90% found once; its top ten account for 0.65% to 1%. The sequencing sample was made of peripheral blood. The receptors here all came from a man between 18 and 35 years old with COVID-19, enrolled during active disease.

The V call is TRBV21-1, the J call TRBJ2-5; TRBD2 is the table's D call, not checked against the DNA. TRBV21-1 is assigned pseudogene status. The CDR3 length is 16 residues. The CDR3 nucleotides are TGTGCCAGCAGCTGCCGCGGCCCGAAAAACCAAGAGACCCAGTACTTC. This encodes CASSCRGPKNQETQYF.

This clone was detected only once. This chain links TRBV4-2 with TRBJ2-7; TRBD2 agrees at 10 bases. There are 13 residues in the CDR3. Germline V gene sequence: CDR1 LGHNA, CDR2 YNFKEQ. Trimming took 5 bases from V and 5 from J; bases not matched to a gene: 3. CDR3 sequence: CASSSSGSHEQYF. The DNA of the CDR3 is TGTGCCAGCAGCTCTAGCGGGAGTCACGAGCAGTACTTC.

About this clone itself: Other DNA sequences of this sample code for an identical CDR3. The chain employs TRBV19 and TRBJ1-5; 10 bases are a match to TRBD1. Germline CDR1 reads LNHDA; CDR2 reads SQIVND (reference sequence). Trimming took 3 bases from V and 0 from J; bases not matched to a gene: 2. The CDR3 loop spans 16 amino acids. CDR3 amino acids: CASSIGDRGSNQPQHF. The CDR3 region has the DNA TGTGCCAGTAGTATTGGGGACAGGGGTAGCAATCAGCCCCAGCATTTT. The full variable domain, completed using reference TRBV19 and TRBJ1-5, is DGGITQSPKYLFRKEGQNVTLSCEQNLNHDAMYWYRQDPGQGLRLIYYSQIVNDFQKGDIAEGYSVSREKKESFPLTVTSAQKNPTAFYLCASSIGDRGSNQPQHFGDGTRLSIL.

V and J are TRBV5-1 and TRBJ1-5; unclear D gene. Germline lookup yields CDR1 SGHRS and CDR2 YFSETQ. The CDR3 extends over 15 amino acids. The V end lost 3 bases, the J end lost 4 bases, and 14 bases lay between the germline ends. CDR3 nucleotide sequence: TGCGCCAGCAGCTACTCCGGTCAGAGGAATCAGCCCCAGCATTTT. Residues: CASSYSGQRNQPQHF.

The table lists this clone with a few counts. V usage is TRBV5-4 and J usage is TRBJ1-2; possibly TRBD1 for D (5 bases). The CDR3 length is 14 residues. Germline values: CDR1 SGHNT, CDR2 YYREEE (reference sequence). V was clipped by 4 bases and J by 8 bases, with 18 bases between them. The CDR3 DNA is TGTGCCAGCAGCAGCCAGGGCTCCCCCTCGGGCTACACCTTC. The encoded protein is CASSSQGSPSGYTF.

The CDR3 is CASSLSSGSPSYNEQFF. The DNA for the CDR3 is TGTGCCAGCAGCTTGTCTAGCGGGTCACCCTCCTACAATGAGCAGTTCTTC. This rearrangement joins TRBV7-2 to TRBJ2-1; 8 bases align to TRBD2. The junction had 7 bases not matched to a gene; V was cut back by 3 bases and J by 0 bases. This CDR3 has 17 residues. CDR1 is SGHTA and CDR2 is FQGNSA in the germline V gene.

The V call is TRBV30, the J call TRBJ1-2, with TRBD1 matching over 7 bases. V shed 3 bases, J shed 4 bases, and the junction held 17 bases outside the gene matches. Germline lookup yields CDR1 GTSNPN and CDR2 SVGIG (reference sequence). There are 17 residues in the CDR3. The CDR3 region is CAWSEHARGIWGYGYTF. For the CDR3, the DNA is TGTGCCTGGAGCGAACATGCCAGGGGGATTTGGGGCTATGGCTACACCTTC.

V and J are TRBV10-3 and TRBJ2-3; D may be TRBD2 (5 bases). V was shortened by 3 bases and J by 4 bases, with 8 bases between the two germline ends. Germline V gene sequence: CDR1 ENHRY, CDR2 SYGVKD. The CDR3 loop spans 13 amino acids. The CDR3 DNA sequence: TGTGCCATCAGTGATAACGGGGCAGATACGCAGTATTTT. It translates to CAISDNGADTQYF.

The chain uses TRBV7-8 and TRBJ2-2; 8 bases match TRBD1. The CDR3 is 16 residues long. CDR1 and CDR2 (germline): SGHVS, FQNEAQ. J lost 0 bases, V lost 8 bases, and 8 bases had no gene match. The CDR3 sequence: CASLGTDRANTGELFF. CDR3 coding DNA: TGTGCCAGCCTAGGGACGGACAGGGCGAACACCGGGGAGCTGTTTTTT.

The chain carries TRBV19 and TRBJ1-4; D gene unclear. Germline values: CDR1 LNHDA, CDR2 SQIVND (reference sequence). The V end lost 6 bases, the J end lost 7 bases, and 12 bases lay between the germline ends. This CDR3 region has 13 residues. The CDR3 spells CASSQRSSEKLFF. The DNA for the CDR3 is TGTGCCAGTAGCCAAAGGAGCAGTGAAAAACTGTTTTTT.

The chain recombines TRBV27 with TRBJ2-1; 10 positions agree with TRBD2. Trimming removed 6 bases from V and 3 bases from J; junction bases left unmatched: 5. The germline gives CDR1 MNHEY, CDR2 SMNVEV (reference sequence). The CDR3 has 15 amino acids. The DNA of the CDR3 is TGTGCCAGCAGAAGCGGGACTAGCGTCTACAATGAGCAGTTCTTC. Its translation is CASRSGTSVYNEQFF.

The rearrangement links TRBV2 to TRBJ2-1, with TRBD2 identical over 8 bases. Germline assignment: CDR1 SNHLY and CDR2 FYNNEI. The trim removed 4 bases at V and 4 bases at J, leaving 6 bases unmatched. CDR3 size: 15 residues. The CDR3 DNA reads TGTGCCAGCAGTGTTTTAGGACTAGCTTACAATGAGCAGTTCTTC. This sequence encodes CASSVLGLAYNEQFF.

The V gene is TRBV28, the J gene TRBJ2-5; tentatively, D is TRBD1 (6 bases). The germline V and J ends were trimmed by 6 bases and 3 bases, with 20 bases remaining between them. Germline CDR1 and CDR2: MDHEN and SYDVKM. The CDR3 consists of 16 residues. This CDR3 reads CASSQKIWTEEETQYF. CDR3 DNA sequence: TGTGCCAGCAGCCAGAAAATCTGGACAGAAGAAGAGACCCAGTACTTC.

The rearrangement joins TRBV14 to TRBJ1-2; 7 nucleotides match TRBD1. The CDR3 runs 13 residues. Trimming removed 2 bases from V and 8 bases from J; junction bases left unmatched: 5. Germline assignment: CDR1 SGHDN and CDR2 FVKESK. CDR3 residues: CASSQYRGWGYTF. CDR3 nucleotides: TGTGCCAGCAGCCAATACAGGGGCTGGGGCTACACCTTC.

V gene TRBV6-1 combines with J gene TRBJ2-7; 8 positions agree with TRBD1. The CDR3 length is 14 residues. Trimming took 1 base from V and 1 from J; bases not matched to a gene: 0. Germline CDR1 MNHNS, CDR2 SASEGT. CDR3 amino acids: CASSEGTGSYEQYF. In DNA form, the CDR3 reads TGTGCCAGCAGTGAAGGGACAGGGTCCTACGAGCAGTACTTC.

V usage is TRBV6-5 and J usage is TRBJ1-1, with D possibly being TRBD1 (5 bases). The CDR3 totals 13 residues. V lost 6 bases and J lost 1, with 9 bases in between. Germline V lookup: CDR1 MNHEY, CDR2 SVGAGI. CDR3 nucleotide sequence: TGTGCCAGCAGGCAGACAGAGAACACTGAAGCTTTCTTT. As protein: CASRQTENTEAFF.

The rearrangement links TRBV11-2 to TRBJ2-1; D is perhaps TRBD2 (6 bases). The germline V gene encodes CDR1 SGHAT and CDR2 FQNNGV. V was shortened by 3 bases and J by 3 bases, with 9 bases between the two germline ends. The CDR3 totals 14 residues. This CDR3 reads CASSLATSYNEQFF. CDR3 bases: TGTGCCAGCAGCTTGGCGACTAGCTACAATGAGCAGTTCTTC.

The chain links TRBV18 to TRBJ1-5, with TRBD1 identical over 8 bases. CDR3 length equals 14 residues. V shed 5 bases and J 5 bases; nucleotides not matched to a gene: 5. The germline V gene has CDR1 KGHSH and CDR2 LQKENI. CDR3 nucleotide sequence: TGTGCCAGCTCATCCGAGGACAGGGATCAGCCCCAGCATTTT. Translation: CASSSEDRDQPQHF.

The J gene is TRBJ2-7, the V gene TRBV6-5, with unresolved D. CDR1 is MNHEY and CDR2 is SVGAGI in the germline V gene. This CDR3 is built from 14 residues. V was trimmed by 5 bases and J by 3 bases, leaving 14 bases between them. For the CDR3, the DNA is TGTGCCAGCAGTATCCGCACTCCGGGCTACGAGCAGTACTTC. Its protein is CASSIRTPGYEQYF.

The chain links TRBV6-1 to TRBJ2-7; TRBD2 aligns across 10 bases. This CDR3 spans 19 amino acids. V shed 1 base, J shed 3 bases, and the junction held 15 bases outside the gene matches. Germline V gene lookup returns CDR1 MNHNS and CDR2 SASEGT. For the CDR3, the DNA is TGTGCCAGCAGTGAAGGGGGTACAATACTAGCGGGACTATTCTACGAGCAGTACTTC. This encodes CASSEGGTILAGLFYEQYF.

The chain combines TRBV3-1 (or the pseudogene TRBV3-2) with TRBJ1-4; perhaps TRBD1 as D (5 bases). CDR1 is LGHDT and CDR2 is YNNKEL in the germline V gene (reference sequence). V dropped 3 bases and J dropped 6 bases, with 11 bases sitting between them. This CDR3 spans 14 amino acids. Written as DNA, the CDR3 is TGTGCCAGCAGCCAGGGGCTAAACCATGAAAAACTGTTTTTT. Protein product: CASSQGLNHEKLFF.

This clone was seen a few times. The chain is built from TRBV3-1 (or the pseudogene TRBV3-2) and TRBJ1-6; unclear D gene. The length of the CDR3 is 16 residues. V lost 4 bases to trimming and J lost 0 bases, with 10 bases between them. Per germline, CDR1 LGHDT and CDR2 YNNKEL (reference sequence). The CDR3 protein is CASSRMESSYNSPLHF. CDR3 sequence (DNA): TGTGCCAGCAGCCGGATGGAGAGCTCCTATAATTCACCCCTCCACTTT.